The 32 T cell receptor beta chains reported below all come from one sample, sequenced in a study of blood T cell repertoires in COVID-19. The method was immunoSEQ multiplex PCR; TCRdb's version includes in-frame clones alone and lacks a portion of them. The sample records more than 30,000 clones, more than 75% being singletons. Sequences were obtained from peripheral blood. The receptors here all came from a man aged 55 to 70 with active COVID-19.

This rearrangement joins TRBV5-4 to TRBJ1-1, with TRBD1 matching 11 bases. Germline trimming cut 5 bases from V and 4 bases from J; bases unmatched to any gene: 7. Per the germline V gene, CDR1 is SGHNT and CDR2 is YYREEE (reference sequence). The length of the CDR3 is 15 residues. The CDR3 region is CASSMMDRGLTEAFF. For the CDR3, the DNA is TGTGCCAGCAGTATGATGGACAGGGGGCTCACTGAAGCTTTCTTT.

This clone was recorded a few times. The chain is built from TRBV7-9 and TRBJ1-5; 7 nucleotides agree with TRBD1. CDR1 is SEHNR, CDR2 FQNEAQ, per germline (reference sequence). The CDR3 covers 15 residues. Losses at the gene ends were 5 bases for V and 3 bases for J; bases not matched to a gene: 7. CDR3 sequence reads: CASSMGQWNNQPQHF. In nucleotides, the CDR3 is TGTGCCAGCAGCATGGGACAGTGGAACAATCAGCCCCAGCATTTT.

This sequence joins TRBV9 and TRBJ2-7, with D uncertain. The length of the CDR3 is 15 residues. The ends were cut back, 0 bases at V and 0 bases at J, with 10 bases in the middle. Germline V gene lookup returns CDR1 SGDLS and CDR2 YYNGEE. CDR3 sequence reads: CASSVGVESSYEQYF. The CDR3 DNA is TGTGCCAGCAGCGTAGGAGTAGAAAGCTCCTACGAGCAGTACTTC. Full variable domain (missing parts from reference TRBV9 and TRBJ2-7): DSGVTQTPKHLITATGQRVTLRCSPRSGDLSVYWYQQSLDQGLQFLIQYYNGEERAKGNILERFSAQQFPDLHSELNLSSLELGDSALYFCASSVGVESSYEQYFGPGTRLTVT.

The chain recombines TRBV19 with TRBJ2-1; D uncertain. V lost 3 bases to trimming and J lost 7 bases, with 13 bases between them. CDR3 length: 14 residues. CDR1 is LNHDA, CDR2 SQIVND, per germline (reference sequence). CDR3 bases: TGTGCCAGTAGTATTGTGAGAAGAGGTAATGAGCAGTTCTTC. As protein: CASSIVRRGNEQFF.

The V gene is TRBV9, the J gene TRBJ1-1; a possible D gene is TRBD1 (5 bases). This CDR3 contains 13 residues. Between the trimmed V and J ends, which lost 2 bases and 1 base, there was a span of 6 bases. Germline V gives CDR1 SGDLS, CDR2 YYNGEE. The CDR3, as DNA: TGTGCCAGCAGCGTTGACAGGAACACTGAAGCTTTCTTT. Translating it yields CASSVDRNTEAFF. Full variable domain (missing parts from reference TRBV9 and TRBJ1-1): DSGVTQTPKHLITATGQRVTLRCSPRSGDLSVYWYQQSLDQGLQFLIQYYNGEERAKGNILERFSAQQFPDLHSELNLSSLELGDSALYFCASSVDRNTEAFFGQGTRLTVV.

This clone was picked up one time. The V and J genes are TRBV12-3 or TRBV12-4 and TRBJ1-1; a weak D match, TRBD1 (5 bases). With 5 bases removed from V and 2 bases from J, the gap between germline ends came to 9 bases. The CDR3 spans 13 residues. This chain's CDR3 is CASSPGPNTEAFF. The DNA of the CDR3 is TGTGCCAGCAGTCCAGGGCCTAACACTGAAGCTTTCTTT.

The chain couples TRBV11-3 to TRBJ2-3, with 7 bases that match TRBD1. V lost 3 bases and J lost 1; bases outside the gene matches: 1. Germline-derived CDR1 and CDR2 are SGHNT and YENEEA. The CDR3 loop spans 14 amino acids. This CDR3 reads CASSFGQGTDTQYF. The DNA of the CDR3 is TGTGCCAGCAGCTTCGGACAGGGCACAGATACGCAGTATTTT. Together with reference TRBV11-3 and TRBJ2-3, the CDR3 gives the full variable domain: EAGVVQSPRYKIIEKKQPVAFWCNPISGHNTLYWYLQNLGQGPELLIRYENEEAVDDSQLPKDRFSAERLKGVDSTLKIQPAELGDSAVYLCASSFGQGTDTQYFGPGTRLTVL.

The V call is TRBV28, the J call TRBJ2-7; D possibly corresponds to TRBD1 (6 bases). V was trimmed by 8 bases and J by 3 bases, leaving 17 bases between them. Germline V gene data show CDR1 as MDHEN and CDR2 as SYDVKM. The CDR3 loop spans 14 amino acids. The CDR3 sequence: CASSRVQGFYEQYF. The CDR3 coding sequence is TGTGCCAGCTCCCGTGTACAGGGATTCTACGAGCAGTACTTC.

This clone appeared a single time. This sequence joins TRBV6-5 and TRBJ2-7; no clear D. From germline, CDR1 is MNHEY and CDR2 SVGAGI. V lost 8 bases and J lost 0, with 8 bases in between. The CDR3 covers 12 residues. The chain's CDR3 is CASVPSSYEQYF. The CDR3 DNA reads TGTGCCAGCGTTCCCTCCTCCTACGAGCAGTACTTC.

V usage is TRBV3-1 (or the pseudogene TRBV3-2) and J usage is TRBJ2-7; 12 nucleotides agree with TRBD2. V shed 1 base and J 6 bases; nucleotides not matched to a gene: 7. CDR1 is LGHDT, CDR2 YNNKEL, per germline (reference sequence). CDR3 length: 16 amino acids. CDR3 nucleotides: TGTGCCAGCAGCCAAGGCACTAGCGGGAGGTTAAGCGAGCAGTACTTC. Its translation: CASSQGTSGRLSEQYF.

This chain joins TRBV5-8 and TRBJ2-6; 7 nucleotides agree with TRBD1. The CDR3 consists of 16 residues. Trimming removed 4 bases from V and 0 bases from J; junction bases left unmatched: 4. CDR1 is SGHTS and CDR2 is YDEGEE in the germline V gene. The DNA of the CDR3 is TGTGCCAGCAGCCCGTACAGGGGCTCTGGGGCCAACGTCCTGACTTTC. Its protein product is CASSPYRGSGANVLTF.

CDR3 residues: CASSLRDRLTGELFF. In DNA, the CDR3 is TGTGCCAGCAGCTTACGTGACAGACTCACCGGGGAGCTGTTTTTT. The chain is built from TRBV11-2 and TRBJ2-2; possibly TRBD1 for D (5 bases). Germline V lookup: CDR1 SGHAT, CDR2 FQNNGV. CDR3 length: 15 amino acids. V lost 2 bases and J 4 bases, leaving 11 bases between the germline ends.

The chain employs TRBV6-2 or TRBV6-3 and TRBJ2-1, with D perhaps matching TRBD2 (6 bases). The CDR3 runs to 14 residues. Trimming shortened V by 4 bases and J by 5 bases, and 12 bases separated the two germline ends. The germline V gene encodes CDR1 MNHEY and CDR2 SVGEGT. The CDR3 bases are TGTGCCAGCAGTTGGACTACCAAAAACAATGAGCAGTTCTTC. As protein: CASSWTTKNNEQFF.

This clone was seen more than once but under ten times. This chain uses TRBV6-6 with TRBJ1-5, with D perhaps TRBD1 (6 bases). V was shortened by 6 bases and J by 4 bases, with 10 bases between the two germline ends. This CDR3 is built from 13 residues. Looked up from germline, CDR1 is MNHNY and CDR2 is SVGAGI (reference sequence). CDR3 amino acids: CASRDRANQPQHF. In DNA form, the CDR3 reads TGTGCCAGCAGGGACAGAGCTAATCAGCCCCAGCATTTT.

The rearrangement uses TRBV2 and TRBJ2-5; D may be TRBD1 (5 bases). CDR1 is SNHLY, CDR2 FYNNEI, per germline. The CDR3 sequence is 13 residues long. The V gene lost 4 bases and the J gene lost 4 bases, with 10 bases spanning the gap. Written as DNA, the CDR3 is TGTGCCAGCAGTGTAGGGGCCCGAGAGACCCAGTACTTC. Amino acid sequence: CASSVGARETQYF. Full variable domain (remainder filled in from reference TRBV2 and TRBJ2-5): EPEVTQTPSHQVTQMGQEVILRCVPISNHLYFYWYRQILGQKVEFLVSFYNNEISEKSEIFDDQFSVERPDGSNFTLKIRSTKLEDSAMYFCASSVGARETQYFGPGTRLLVL.

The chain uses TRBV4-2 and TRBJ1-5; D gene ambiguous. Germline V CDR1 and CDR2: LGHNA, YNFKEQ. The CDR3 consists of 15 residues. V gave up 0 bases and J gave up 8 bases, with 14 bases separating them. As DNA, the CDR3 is TGTGCCAGCAGCCAAGATCCGTCTTCCCCGGAGCCCCAGCATTTT. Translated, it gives CASSQDPSSPEPQHF.

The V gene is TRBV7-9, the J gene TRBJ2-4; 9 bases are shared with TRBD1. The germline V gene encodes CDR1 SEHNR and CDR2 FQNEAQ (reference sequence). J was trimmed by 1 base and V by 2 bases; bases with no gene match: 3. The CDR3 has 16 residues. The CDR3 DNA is TGTGCCAGCAGCTTAAGGACAGGGGAGGCCAAAAACATTCAGTACTTC. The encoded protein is CASSLRTGEAKNIQYF.

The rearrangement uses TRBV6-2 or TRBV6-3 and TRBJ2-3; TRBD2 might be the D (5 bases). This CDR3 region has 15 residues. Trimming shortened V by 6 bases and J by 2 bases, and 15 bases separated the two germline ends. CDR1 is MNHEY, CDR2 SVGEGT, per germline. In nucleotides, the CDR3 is TGTGCCAGCAGCCTCGCCGGCGGGTTCACAGATACGCAGTATTTT. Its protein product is CASSLAGGFTDTQYF.

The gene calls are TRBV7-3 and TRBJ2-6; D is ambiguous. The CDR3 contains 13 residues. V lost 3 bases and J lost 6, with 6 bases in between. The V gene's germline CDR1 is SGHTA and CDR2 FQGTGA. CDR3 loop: CASSFTPANVLTF. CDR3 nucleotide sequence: TGTGCCAGCAGCTTTACACCGGCCAACGTCCTGACTTTC. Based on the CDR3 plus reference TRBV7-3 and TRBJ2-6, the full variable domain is GAGVSQTPSNKVTEKGKYVELRCDPISGHTALYWYRQSLGQGPEFLIYFQGTGAADDSGLPNDRFFAVRPEGSVSTLKIQRTERGDSAVYLCASSFTPANVLTFGAGSRLTVL.

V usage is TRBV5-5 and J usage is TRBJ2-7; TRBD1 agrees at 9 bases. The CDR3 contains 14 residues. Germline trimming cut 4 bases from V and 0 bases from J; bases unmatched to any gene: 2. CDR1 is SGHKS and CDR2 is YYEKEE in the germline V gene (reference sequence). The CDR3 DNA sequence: TGTGCCAGCAGCAAACAGGGGGCCTCCTACGAGCAGTACTTC. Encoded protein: CASSKQGASYEQYF.

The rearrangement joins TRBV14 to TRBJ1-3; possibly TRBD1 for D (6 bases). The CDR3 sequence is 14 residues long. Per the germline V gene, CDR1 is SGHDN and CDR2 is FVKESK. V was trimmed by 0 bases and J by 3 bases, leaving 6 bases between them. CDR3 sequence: CASSQDRGGNTIYF. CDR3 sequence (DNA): TGTGCCAGCAGCCAAGACAGGGGTGGAAACACCATATATTTT.

CDR3 nucleotides: TGTGCCTGGAACTTGGGGCAGGGAGGCTACACCTTC. Its protein is CAWNLGQGGYTF. The chain combines TRBV30 with TRBJ1-2; the D gene is possibly TRBD1 (5 bases). Trimming took off 4 bases at V and 8 bases at J, with 14 bases between the two ends. CDR3 length: 12 residues. The germline gives CDR1 GTSNPN, CDR2 SVGIG (reference sequence).

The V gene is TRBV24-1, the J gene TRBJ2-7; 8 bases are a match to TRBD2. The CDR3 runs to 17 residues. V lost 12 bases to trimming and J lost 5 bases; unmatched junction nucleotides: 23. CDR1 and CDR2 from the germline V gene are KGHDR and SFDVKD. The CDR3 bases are TGTGCCGCCCGACAGCTAGCGGGTTCCATCGGGGCCCACGAGCAGTACTTC. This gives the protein CAARQLAGSIGAHEQYF.

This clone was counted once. Here the CDR3 DNA reads TGTGCCATCAGTATAAACTCCTACGAGCAGTACTTC. It yields the protein CAISINSYEQYF. The chain links TRBV10-3 to TRBJ2-7; no clear D. V shed 5 bases and J shed 0 bases, with 5 bases lying between them. Germline V gene lookup returns CDR1 ENHRY and CDR2 SYGVKD. The CDR3 has 12 residues.

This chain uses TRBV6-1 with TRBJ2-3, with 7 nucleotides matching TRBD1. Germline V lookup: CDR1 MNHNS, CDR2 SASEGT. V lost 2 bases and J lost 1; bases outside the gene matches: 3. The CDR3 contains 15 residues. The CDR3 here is CASSENRGGTDTQYF. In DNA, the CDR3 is TGTGCCAGCAGTGAAAACAGGGGTGGCACAGATACGCAGTATTTT.

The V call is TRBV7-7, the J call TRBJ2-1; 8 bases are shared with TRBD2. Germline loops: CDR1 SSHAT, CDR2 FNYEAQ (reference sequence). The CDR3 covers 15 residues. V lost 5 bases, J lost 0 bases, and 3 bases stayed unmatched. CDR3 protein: CASSLSGSSYNEQFF. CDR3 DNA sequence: TGTGCCAGCAGCCTCAGCGGGAGCTCCTACAATGAGCAGTTCTTC.

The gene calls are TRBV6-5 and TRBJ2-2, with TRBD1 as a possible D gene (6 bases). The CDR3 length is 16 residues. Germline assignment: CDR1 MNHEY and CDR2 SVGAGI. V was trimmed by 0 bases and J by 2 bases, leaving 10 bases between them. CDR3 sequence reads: CASSYSPGANTGELFF. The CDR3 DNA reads TGTGCCAGCAGTTACTCCCCAGGGGCAAACACCGGGGAGCTGTTTTTT.

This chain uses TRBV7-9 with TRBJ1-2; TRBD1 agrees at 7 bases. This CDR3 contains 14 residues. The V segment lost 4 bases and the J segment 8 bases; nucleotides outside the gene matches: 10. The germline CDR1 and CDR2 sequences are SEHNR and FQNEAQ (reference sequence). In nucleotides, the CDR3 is TGTGCCAGCAGCTCACAGGGGCCCATGGAGGGCTACACCTTC. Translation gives CASSSQGPMEGYTF.

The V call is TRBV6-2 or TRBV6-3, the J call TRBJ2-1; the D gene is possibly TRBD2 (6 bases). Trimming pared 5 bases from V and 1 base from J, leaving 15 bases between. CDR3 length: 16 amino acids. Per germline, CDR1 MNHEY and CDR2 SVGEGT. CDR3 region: CASSTNREFSYNEQFF. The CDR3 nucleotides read TGTGCCAGCAGTACTAACCGGGAGTTTTCCTACAATGAGCAGTTCTTC.

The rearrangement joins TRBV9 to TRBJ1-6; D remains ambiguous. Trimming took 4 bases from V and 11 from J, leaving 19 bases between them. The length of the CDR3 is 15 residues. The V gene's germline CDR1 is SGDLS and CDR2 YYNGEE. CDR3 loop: CASSPSDTGGPPLHF. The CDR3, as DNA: TGTGCCAGCAGCCCTTCCGACACCGGTGGTCCACCCCTCCACTTT.

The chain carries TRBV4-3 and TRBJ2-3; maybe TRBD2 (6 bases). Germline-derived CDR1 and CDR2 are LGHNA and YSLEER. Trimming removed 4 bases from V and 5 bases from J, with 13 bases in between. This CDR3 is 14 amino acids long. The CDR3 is CASSPGGAGDTQYF. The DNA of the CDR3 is TGCGCCAGCAGCCCAGGCGGAGCGGGAGATACGCAGTATTTT.

The CDR3 DNA follows: TGCGCCAGCAGTGTTACTGGGGGCCGAGAGACCCAGTACTTC. Its translation: CASSVTGGRETQYF. This chain uses TRBV5-1 with TRBJ2-5; D possibly corresponds to TRBD1 (6 bases). This CDR3 spans 14 amino acids. CDR1 SGHRS and CDR2 YFSETQ come from the germline V gene. V shed 5 bases and J shed 4 bases, with 15 bases lying between them.